The T cell receptor beta chain described here comes from a study of cytomegalovirus exposure and HLA in healthy donors. Study-level background: Out of about 190 million T cells, an earlier analysis found 117 million unique TCR beta sequences in total. About 79% of 398 genotyped donors fell in the Caucasian-associated ancestry cluster.

Turning to this clone: Antigen specificity is unknown.

The PCR ran on 60 Vbeta and 13 Jbeta primers. Profiled with immunoSEQ multiplex PCR; TCRdb holds only in-frame clones, not every one. This sample carries around 87,000 clones, 65% to 85% of them seen once, and the ten largest clones take 0.95% to 1.5%. From germline, CDR1 is GTSNPN and CDR2 SVGIG (reference sequence). V gave up 2 bases and J gave up 3 bases, with 8 bases separating them. CDR3 length: 12 residues. Overall study results and limits: Overall, 164 TCR beta chains were annotated as cytomegalovirus-associated. Among TCR sequences, most were rare, though some public TCRs appeared in many donors.

The chain has TRBV30 and TRBJ2-7, with a tentative D call TRBD1 (5 bases). The sequence derives from a girl aged 2 to 10 in good health and CMV-seropositive. The specimen sequenced was PBMCs. CDR3 amino acids: CAWSPDSYEQYF. The CDR3 DNA follows: TGTGCCTGGAGTCCCGACAGCTACGAGCAGTACTTC.